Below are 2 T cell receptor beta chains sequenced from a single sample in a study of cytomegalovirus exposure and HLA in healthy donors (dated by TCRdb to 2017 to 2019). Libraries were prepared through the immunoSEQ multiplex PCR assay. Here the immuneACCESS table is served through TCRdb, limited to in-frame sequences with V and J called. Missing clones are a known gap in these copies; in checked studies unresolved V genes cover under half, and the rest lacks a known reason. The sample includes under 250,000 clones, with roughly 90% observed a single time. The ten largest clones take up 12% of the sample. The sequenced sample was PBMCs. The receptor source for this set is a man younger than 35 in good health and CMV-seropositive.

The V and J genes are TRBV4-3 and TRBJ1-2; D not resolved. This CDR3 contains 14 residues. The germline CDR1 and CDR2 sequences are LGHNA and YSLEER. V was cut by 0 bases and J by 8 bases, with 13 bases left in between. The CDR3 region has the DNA TGCGCCAGCAGCCAAGATAGGGATAATTGGGGCTACACCTTC. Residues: CASSQDRDNWGYTF.

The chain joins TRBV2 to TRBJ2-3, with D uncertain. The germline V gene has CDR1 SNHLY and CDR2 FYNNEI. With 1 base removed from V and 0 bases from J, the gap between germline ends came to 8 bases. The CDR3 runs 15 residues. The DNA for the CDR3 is TGTGCCAGCAGTGAAGGACAAGCTAGCACAGATACGCAGTATTTT. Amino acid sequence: CASSEGQASTDTQYF. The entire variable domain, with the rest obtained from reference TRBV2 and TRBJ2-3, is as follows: EPEVTQTPSHQVTQMGQEVILRCVPISNHLYFYWYRQILGQKVEFLVSFYNNEISEKSEIFDDQFSVERPDGSNFTLKIRSTKLEDSAMYFCASSEGQASTDTQYFGPGTRLTVL.